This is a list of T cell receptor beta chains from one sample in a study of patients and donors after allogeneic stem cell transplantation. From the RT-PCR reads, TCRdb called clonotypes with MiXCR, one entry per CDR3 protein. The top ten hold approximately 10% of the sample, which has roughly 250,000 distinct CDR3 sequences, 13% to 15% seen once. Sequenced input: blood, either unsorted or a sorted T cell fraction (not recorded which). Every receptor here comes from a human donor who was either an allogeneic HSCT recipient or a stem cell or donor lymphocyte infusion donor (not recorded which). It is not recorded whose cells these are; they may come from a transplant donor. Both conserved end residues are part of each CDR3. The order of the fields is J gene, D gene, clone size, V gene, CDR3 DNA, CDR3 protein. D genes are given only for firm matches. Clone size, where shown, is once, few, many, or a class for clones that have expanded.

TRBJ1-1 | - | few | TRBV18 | TGTGCCAGCTCACCCACAGGGCTGGCTGAAGCTTTCTTT | CASSPTGLAEAFF
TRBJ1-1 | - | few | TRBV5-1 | TGCGCCAGCAGCTTGGGGCAGGTATTTGGGAACACTGAAGCTTTCTTT | CASSLGQVFGNTEAFF
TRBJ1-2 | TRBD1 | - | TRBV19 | TGTGCCAGTACCACAGGGGTTGTATGGGCAGACTATGGCTACACCTTC | CASTTGVVWADYGYTF
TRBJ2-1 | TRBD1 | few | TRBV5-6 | TGTGCCAGCAGCTTGCAGGGGGTCAATGAGCAGTTCTTC | CASSLQGVNEQFF
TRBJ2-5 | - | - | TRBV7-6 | TGTGCCAGCAGCAAGGGGACCGTAGAGACCCAGTACTTC | CASSKGTVETQYF
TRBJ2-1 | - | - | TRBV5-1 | TGCGCCAGCAGCTTGTTAGGAGTTGAGCAGTTCTTC | CASSLLGVEQFF
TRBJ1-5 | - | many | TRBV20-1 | TGCAGTGCTAGAGATCACCGCAGGGAGGGGACTGGGTTTTTTCAGCCCCAGCATTTT | CSARDHRREGTGFFQPQHF
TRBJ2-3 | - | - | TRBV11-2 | TGTGCCAGCAGCCCGACACCCCCCAGGGGAAGGGGGACAGATACGCAGTATTTT | CASSPTPPRGRGTDTQYF
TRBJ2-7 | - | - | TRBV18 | TGTGCCAGCTCACCGGGGGCCGGGCGGGAGCAGTACTTC | CASSPGAGREQYF
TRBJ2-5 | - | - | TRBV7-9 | TGTGCCAGCAGCCTGAAACCGCGGGGAGAAGAGACCCAGTACTTC | CASSLKPRGEETQYF
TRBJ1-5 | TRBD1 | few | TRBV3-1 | TGTGCCAGCAGCCAGGCGGGACAGGGCAATCAGCCCCAGCATTTT | CASSQAGQGNQPQHF
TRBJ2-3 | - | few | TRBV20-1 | TGCAGTGCTAGGGATCGCGCGGGGTACGCAGATACGCAGTATTTT | CSARDRAGYADTQYF
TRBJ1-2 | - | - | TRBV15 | TGTGCCACCAGCAGAAGGGGGGGGAGCGATGGCTACACCTTC | CATSRRGGSDGYTF
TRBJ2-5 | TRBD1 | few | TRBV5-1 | TGCGCCAGCAGCCACTTCCCGACAGGGGGCCTGAAGACCCAGTACTTC | CASSHFPTGGLKTQYF
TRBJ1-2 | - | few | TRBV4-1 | TGCGCCAGCAGCCGAGGGGACGATAACTATGGCTACACCTTC | CASSRGDDNYGYTF
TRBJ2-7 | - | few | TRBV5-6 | TGTGCCAGCAGCTTGGGGGGTTTGTACGGCGAGCAGTACTTC | CASSLGGLYGEQYF
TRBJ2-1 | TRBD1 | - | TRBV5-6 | TGTGCCAGCAGCCCTAACAGGGGCGCCTCCTACAATGAGCAGTTCTTC | CASSPNRGASYNEQFF
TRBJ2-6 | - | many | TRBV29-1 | TGCAGCGCGCGGAGGGGAACTGGGGCCAACGTCCTGACTTTC | CSARRGTGANVLTF